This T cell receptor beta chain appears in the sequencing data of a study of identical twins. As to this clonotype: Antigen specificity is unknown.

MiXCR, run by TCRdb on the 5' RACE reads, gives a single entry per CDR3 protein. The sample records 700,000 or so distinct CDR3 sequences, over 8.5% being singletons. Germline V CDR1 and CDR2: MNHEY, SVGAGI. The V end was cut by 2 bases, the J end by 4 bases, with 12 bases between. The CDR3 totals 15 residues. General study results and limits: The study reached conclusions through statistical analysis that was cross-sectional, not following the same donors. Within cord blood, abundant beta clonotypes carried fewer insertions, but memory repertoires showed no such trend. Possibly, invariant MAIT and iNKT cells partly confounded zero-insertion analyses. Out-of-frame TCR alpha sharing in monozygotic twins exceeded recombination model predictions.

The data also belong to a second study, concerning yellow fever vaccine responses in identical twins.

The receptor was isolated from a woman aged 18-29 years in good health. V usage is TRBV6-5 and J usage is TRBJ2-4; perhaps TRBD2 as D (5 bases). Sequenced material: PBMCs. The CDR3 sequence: CASSYDEGPKNIQYF. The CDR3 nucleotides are TGTGCCAGCAGTTACGATGAGGGTCCAAAAAACATTCAGTACTTC.